The 17 T cell receptor beta chains listed next were all sequenced from one sample in a study of blood T cell repertoires in COVID-19. TCRdb's table, derived via immunoSEQ multiplex PCR, lists solely in-frame clones and lacks some. The table has under 85,000 clones, more than 75% seen once; the top ten hold 21%. Material: peripheral blood. These receptors all come from a human donor in a cohort sampled during active COVID-19.

Only a few counts were recorded for this clone. J is TRBJ1-4 and V is TRBV27, with 7 bases fitting TRBD1. Germline CDR1 reads MNHEY; CDR2 reads SMNVEV (reference sequence). Trimming at V came to 6 bases and at J to 8 bases, leaving 12 bases not matched to a gene. The CDR3 is 15 amino acids. Here the CDR3 reads CASRRGDSSGEKLFF. The CDR3 DNA reads TGTGCCAGCAGACGCGGGGACAGCAGTGGGGAAAAACTGTTTTTT.

The table lists this clone with a few counts. This chain uses TRBV19 with TRBJ2-7, with D perhaps matching TRBD1 (5 bases). The CDR3 runs to 15 residues. CDR1 and CDR2 from the germline V gene are LNHDA and SQIVND (reference sequence). V lost 5 bases and J 5 bases, leaving 19 bases between the germline ends. The CDR3 is CASSQGRGLQNEQYF. Written as DNA, the CDR3 is TGTGCCAGTAGTCAGGGTAGGGGCCTCCAGAACGAGCAGTACTTC.

Worth noting for this clone: The same CDR3 is also encoded by other DNA sequences in this sample. The chain combines TRBV9 with TRBJ1-1; D uncertain. The CDR3 extends over 15 amino acids. Deletions cut 3 bases from V and 3 bases from J, with 15 bases between. Per germline, CDR1 SGDLS and CDR2 YYNGEE. Here the CDR3 DNA reads TGTGCCAGCAGCGCCATGGGAGGGCAGTACACTGAAGCTTTCTTT. Protein product: CASSAMGGQYTEAFF. Supplemented by reference TRBV9 and TRBJ1-1, the full variable domain reads DSGVTQTPKHLITATGQRVTLRCSPRSGDLSVYWYQQSLDQGLQFLIQYYNGEERAKGNILERFSAQQFPDLHSELNLSSLELGDSALYFCASSAMGGQYTEAFFGQGTRLTVV.

V and J are TRBV5-1 and TRBJ1-1; 9 bases match TRBD1. Germline CDR1 and CDR2: SGHRS and YFSETQ. V was clipped by 0 bases and J by 3 bases; unmatched bases: 3. The CDR3 extends over 15 amino acids. The CDR3 loop is CASSLARTGDTEAFF. CDR3 sequence (DNA): TGCGCCAGCAGCTTGGCCCGGACAGGGGACACTGAAGCTTTCTTT.

The V call is TRBV5-1, the J call TRBJ2-2, with 7 bases fitting TRBD2. With 1 base clipped from V and 7 bases from J, the junction kept 10 bases outside the gene matches. Germline lookup yields CDR1 SGHRS and CDR2 YFSETQ. This CDR3 spans 16 amino acids. DNA of the CDR3: TGCGCCAGCAGCTTGAGGGCGGGGGAGTTCGTCGGGGAGCTGTTTTTT. Translating it yields CASSLRAGEFVGELFF.

The chain joins TRBV28 to TRBJ2-5; TRBD1 is a possible D gene (6 bases). This CDR3 is built from 15 residues. V was clipped by 6 bases and J by 2 bases, with 16 bases between them. Germline CDR1 and CDR2: MDHEN and SYDVKM. The CDR3 nucleotides read TGTGCCAGCAGGCCAAGGACAGTTAGTCAAGAGACCCAGTACTTC. Its protein product is CASRPRTVSQETQYF.

The J gene is TRBJ2-1, the V gene TRBV7-9; D perhaps matches TRBD1 (5 bases). The CDR3 consists of 15 residues. The V gene lost 7 bases and the J gene lost 4 bases, with 17 bases spanning the gap. CDR1 SEHNR and CDR2 FQNEAQ come from the germline V gene (reference sequence). The CDR3 loop is CASTKGTGVYNEQFF. For the CDR3, the DNA is TGTGCCAGCACCAAGGGAACAGGAGTTTACAATGAGCAGTTCTTC.

The CDR3 nucleotides read TGTGCCAGCAGTGACAGGGACAGGTCCAATGAGCAGTTCTTC. This codes for CASSDRDRSNEQFF. The V call is TRBV6-1, the J call TRBJ2-1, with 8 bases fitting TRBD1. The germline CDR1 and CDR2 sequences are MNHNS and SASEGT. The CDR3 contains 14 residues. Trimming cost V 3 bases and J 6 bases; bases outside gene matches: 4.

This clone has a handful of counts. The rearrangement uses TRBV6-2 or TRBV6-3 and TRBJ1-1, with TRBD1 identical over 9 bases. V lost 2 bases and J lost 5; bases outside the gene matches: 6. The CDR3 is 15 residues long. In germline, CDR1 is MNHEY, CDR2 SVGEGT. CDR3 protein: CASSYLGQGRTEAFF. For the CDR3, the DNA is TGTGCCAGCAGTTACCTTGGACAGGGGCGGACTGAAGCTTTCTTT.

This rearrangement joins TRBV3-1 (or the pseudogene TRBV3-2) to TRBJ1-2; D is uncertain. The CDR3 covers 14 residues. CDR1 is LGHDT and CDR2 is YNNKEL in the germline V gene (reference sequence). The V and J ends lost 7 bases and 4 bases respectively, with 16 bases between them. Here the CDR3 reads CASTRRGQFYGYTF. CDR3 nucleotides: TGTGCCAGCACACGCCGGGGTCAGTTCTATGGCTACACCTTC.

Judged by abundance, this clone is medium-sized (0.01 to 0.1%). CDR3 nucleotides: TGTGCCAGCAGTGATCTGGACAGGATCGGCTATGGCTACACCTTC. Its protein is CASSDLDRIGYGYTF. The chain has TRBV28 and TRBJ1-2, with 7 bases lining up with TRBD1. CDR3 length: 15 residues. Germline CDR1 MDHEN, CDR2 SYDVKM. The junction had 10 bases not matched to a gene; V was cut back by 5 bases and J by 4 bases.

The chain carries TRBV28 and TRBJ1-1; no clear D. V was clipped by 11 bases and J by 0 bases, with 13 bases between them. The CDR3 covers 13 residues. Germline assignment: CDR1 MDHEN and CDR2 SYDVKM. The CDR3 DNA is TGTGCCGCCTTCGACATATTGAACACTGAAGCTTTCTTT. Translating it yields CAAFDILNTEAFF.

The chain is built from TRBV18 and TRBJ1-1; TRBD1 might be the D (6 bases). The V gene's germline CDR1 is KGHSH and CDR2 LQKENI. V was trimmed by 8 bases and J by 0 bases, leaving 10 bases between them. The CDR3 has 13 amino acids. CDR3 in DNA: TGTGCCAGCGCCGGACAGATGAACACTGAAGCTTTCTTT. Protein: CASAGQMNTEAFF.

The J gene is TRBJ2-5, the V gene TRBV5-4, with a possible D match to TRBD1 (6 bases). CDR1 SGHNT and CDR2 YYREEE come from the germline V gene (reference sequence). The CDR3 covers 14 residues. The V end lost 5 bases, the J end lost 2 bases, and 13 bases lay between the germline ends. The CDR3 DNA reads as TGTGCCAGCAGTTCCGGGACACAACAAGAGACCCAGTACTTC. This codes for CASSSGTQQETQYF. The full variable domain, completed using reference TRBV5-4 and TRBJ2-5, is ETGVTQSPTHLIKTRGQQVTLRCSSQSGHNTVSWYQQALGQGPQFIFQYYREEENGRGNFPPRFSGLQFPNYSSELNVNALELDDSALYLCASSSGTQQETQYFGPGTRLLVL.

The rearrangement links TRBV19 to TRBJ2-6; maybe TRBD1 (6 bases). The CDR3 extends over 18 amino acids. V was cut by 6 bases and J by 3 bases, with 21 bases left in between. CDR1 and CDR2 from the germline V gene are LNHDA and SQIVND (reference sequence). As DNA, the CDR3 is TGTGCCAGTAGCCTGGACAGACATCGGGCAGTTGGGGCCAACGTCCTGACTTTC. It yields the protein CASSLDRHRAVGANVLTF.

The chain links TRBV5-1 to TRBJ2-7; 10 bases are shared with TRBD1. Germline assignment: CDR1 SGHRS and CDR2 YFSETQ. CDR3 length: 14 residues. V was clipped by 3 bases and J by 5 bases; unmatched bases: 5. The CDR3 DNA follows: TGCGCCAGCAGCTCCGGGACAGGGGTCGACGAGCAGTACTTC. Its translation: CASSSGTGVDEQYF.

The rearrangement links TRBV7-2 to TRBJ1-3; D is ambiguous. This CDR3 region has 15 residues. In germline, CDR1 is SGHTA, CDR2 FQGNSA. V was cut by 5 bases and J by 2 bases, with 13 bases left in between. CDR3 sequence: CASSTRGFTGNTIYF. The CDR3 DNA reads TGTGCCAGCAGCACTCGCGGGTTTACTGGAAACACCATATATTTT.